The next 5 T cell receptor beta chains were all read from a single sample in a study of T cell changes during pregnancy in multiple sclerosis. The method was immunoSEQ multiplex PCR; TCRdb's version includes in-frame clones alone and lacks a portion of them. Altogether roughly 110,000 clones are present, approximately 90% being singletons, with the ten largest covering less than 2%. The sample in question was peripheral blood, obtained in the third trimester of pregnancy. The receptors here all came from a female donor with multiple sclerosis, enrolled in a pregnancy study.

V gene TRBV5-1 combines with J gene TRBJ1-2; TRBD1 matches 7 bases. The CDR3 is 12 amino acids. V gave up 2 bases and J gave up 6 bases; unmatched junction bases: 1. The germline V gene encodes CDR1 SGHRS and CDR2 YFSETQ. CDR3: CASSFDRDGYTF. DNA of the CDR3: TGCGCCAGCAGCTTCGACAGGGATGGCTACACCTTC.

The rearrangement joins TRBV6-5 to TRBJ2-3; D gene uncertain. Deletions cut 2 bases from V and 6 bases from J, with 9 bases between. This CDR3 is built from 13 residues. Germline loops: CDR1 MNHEY, CDR2 SVGAGI. The CDR3 DNA follows: TGTGCCAGCAGTTACCTCCAAGCGGATACGCAGTATTTT. Protein sequence: CASSYLQADTQYF.

This chain links TRBV4-1 with TRBJ2-3; possible D gene TRBD2, 7 bases. V lost 1 base and J lost 4, with 15 bases in between. Per germline, CDR1 MGHRA and CDR2 YSYEKL. This CDR3 is built from 16 residues. The CDR3 reads CASSQVGGGPSDTQYF. In DNA, the CDR3 is TGCGCCAGCAGCCAAGTTGGGGGGGGGCCCTCAGATACGCAGTATTTT.

The CDR3 here is CASSGGPRNSPLHF. CDR3 nucleotide sequence: TGTGCCAGCAGTGGTGGGCCCAGAAATTCACCCCTCCACTTT. The chain combines TRBV25-1 with TRBJ1-6; D call uncertain. Germline CDR1 MGHDK, CDR2 SYGVNS. The CDR3 has 14 residues. V was clipped by 4 bases and J by 7 bases, with 11 bases between them.

This chain links TRBV7-2 with TRBJ2-3; TRBD1 might be the D (5 bases). The CDR3 covers 14 residues. V dropped 1 base and J dropped 4 bases, with 9 bases sitting between them. Germline V lookup: CDR1 SGHTA, CDR2 FQGNSA. The CDR3 region is CASSLGGRADTQYF. CDR3 DNA: TGTGCCAGCAGCTTAGGGGGCCGGGCAGATACGCAGTATTTT.